The 6 T cell receptor beta chains presented below share a single source sample, sequenced in a study of OX40 agonist ivuxolimab in advanced cancers. Data came from immunoSEQ multiplex PCR; TCRdb stores just in-frame clones and leaves some out. The sample lists around 70,000 clones, around 80% occurring once. Here the sequenced sample was CD4+ or CD8+ T cells sorted from blood, taken in a trial of the OX40 agonist ivuxolimab. The receptors were sampled from an adult with an advanced solid tumor such as melanoma, head and neck, liver or kidney cancer.

The V gene is TRBV5-1, the J gene TRBJ2-7; possible D gene TRBD2, 6 bases. Germline CDR1 is SGHRS and CDR2 is YFSETQ. There are 14 residues in the CDR3. The V gene lost 1 base and the J gene lost 2 bases, with 10 bases spanning the gap. The CDR3 region has the DNA TGCGCCAGCAGCTTGCGGGGGATTACCTACGAGCAGTACTTC. Translation: CASSLRGITYEQYF. The full variable domain, with the rest looked up from reference TRBV5-1 and TRBJ2-7, is KAGVTQTPRYLIKTRGQQVTLSCSPISGHRSVSWYQQTPGQGLQFLFEYFSETQRNKGNFPGRFSGRQFSNSRSEMNVSTLELGDSALYLCASSLRGITYEQYFGPGTRLTVT.

The V and J genes are TRBV10-1 and TRBJ2-5, with D tentatively TRBD1 (5 bases). Trimming took 0 bases from V and 4 from J, leaving 12 bases between them. This CDR3 region has 15 residues. Germline V gene data show CDR1 as WNHNN and CDR2 as SYGVQD (reference sequence). The CDR3 loop is CASSESTQGRETQYF. CDR3 DNA sequence: TGCGCCAGCAGTGAGTCGACTCAGGGTAGAGAGACCCAGTACTTC.

This chain joins TRBV10-3 and TRBJ1-6, with no clear D. The germline gives CDR1 ENHRY, CDR2 SYGVKD. The V end lost 4 bases, the J end lost 5 bases, and 6 bases lay between the germline ends. The CDR3 runs to 13 residues. The CDR3 nucleotides are TGTGCCATCAGTGGACAAGATAATTCACCCCTCCACTTT. Amino acid sequence: CAISGQDNSPLHF.

As to this clone: The same CDR3 arises from other DNA sequences in this sample as well. The V gene is TRBV5-1, the J gene TRBJ1-4; tentatively, D is TRBD1 (6 bases). V was pared by 4 bases and J by 5 bases, with 12 bases between. This CDR3 is 14 amino acids long. Germline V gives CDR1 SGHRS, CDR2 YFSETQ. The CDR3 DNA reads as TGCGCCAGCAGCCTTGGAGGGGGGAATGAAAAACTGTTTTTT. Amino acids: CASSLGGGNEKLFF.

The CDR3 here is CASSTSGLGYGYTF. The CDR3 DNA is TGTGCCAGCAGTACGTCCGGGCTGGGCTATGGCTACACCTTC. The rearrangement links TRBV7-3 to TRBJ1-2; no firm D call. Germline V gene sequence: CDR1 SGHTA, CDR2 FQGTGA. The CDR3 has 14 amino acids. Trimming pared 6 bases from V and 4 bases from J, leaving 15 bases between. The whole variable domain, remainder taken from reference TRBV7-3 and TRBJ1-2, is GAGVSQTPSNKVTEKGKYVELRCDPISGHTALYWYRQSLGQGPEFLIYFQGTGAADDSGLPNDRFFAVRPEGSVSTLKIQRTERGDSAVYLCASSTSGLGYGYTFGSGTRLTVV.

The V call is TRBV30, the J call TRBJ2-2, with 8 bases fitting TRBD1. Trimming removed 5 bases from V and 4 bases from J; junction bases left unmatched: 6. Germline V gives CDR1 GTSNPN, CDR2 SVGIG (reference sequence). The CDR3 sequence is 14 residues long. The DNA for the CDR3 is TGTGCCTGGTGGGGACAGGCGACCACCGGGGAGCTGTTTTTT. Encoded protein: CAWWGQATTGELFF.